These 12 T cell receptor beta chains were sequenced from one sample in a study of blood T cell repertoires in COVID-19. Generated by immunoSEQ multiplex PCR, the TCRdb table keeps only in-frame clones and is missing some. The table records roughly 250,000 clones, 70% to 90% of them present only once. The sample comprised PBMCs or T cells enriched from blood (not recorded which). The receptors derive from a woman aged 45 to 65 who had recovered from COVID-19.

The chain combines TRBV4-1 with TRBJ2-3; TRBD2 agrees at 7 bases. Germline trimming cut 0 bases from V and 0 bases from J; bases unmatched to any gene: 9. Germline V gene data show CDR1 as MGHRA and CDR2 as YSYEKL. The CDR3 consists of 18 residues. CDR3 sequence: CASSQDNFQAGSTDTQYF. In DNA, the CDR3 is TGCGCCAGCAGCCAAGATAATTTCCAAGCGGGGAGCACAGATACGCAGTATTTT.

V usage is TRBV4-2 and J usage is TRBJ2-1; the D gene is possibly TRBD2 (5 bases). CDR1 LGHNA and CDR2 YNFKEQ come from the germline V gene. The CDR3 covers 14 residues. V was trimmed by 1 base and J by 5 bases, leaving 9 bases between them. In DNA, the CDR3 is TGTGCCAGCAGCCAAGCCGGGATTAACAATGAGCAGTTCTTC. Protein sequence: CASSQAGINNEQFF.

The count of this clone is one. The chain links TRBV10-3 to TRBJ1-4, with a weak D call TRBD1 (5 bases). The CDR3 has 15 residues. Germline values: CDR1 ENHRY, CDR2 SYGVKD. The V and J ends lost 10 bases and 1 base respectively, with 16 bases between them. The CDR3 reads CATRAGGGTNEKLFF. In nucleotides, the CDR3 is TGTGCCACACGAGCTGGGGGAGGAACTAATGAAAAACTGTTTTTT.

This clone appeared once. The rearrangement links TRBV6-5 to TRBJ2-1; D ambiguous. CDR3 length: 12 amino acids. V was clipped by 6 bases and J by 1 base, with 4 bases between them. The V gene's germline CDR1 is MNHEY and CDR2 SVGAGI. The CDR3 loop is CASSRSYNEQFF. The CDR3 DNA is TGTGCCAGCAGCCGTTCCTACAATGAGCAGTTCTTC.

V and J are TRBV19 and TRBJ1-2; 7 positions agree with TRBD1. V dropped 5 bases and J dropped 8; count of bases not matched to a gene: 8. CDR3 length: 13 amino acids. Germline CDR1 and CDR2: LNHDA and SQIVND (reference sequence). The CDR3 reads CASSVTGWYGYTF. CDR3 coding DNA: TGTGCCAGTAGTGTGACAGGGTGGTACGGCTACACCTTC.

The chain has TRBV28 and TRBJ1-2; tentatively, D is TRBD1 (5 bases). The length of the CDR3 is 12 residues. V gave up 7 bases and J gave up 5 bases, with 11 bases separating them. CDR1 is MDHEN and CDR2 is SYDVKM in the germline V gene. The CDR3 here is CASTETDYGYTF. The CDR3 DNA sequence: TGTGCCAGCACCGAGACAGATTATGGCTACACCTTC.

The chain is built from TRBV6-5 and TRBJ2-1; TRBD1 agrees at 12 bases. Germline V CDR1 and CDR2: MNHEY, SVGAGI. The CDR3 is 14 residues long. J lost 8 bases, V lost 9 bases, and 8 bases had no gene match. The CDR3 coding sequence is TGTGCCAGTGCACCGGGACAGGGGGCTGATGAGCAGTTCTTC. It encodes CASAPGQGADEQFF.

The chain has TRBV27 and TRBJ2-1, with a tentative D call TRBD1 (5 bases). CDR1 is MNHEY and CDR2 is SMNVEV in the germline V gene (reference sequence). V lost 7 bases and J 3 bases, leaving 25 bases between the germline ends. The length of the CDR3 is 18 residues. The CDR3 nucleotides read TGTGCCAGCACCCCTACTACAGGAGAACTAAGATACTACAATGAGCAGTTCTTC. Translated: CASTPTTGELRYYNEQFF.

The V gene is TRBV7-9, the J gene TRBJ1-4, with TRBD1 matching 9 bases. The germline CDR1 and CDR2 sequences are SEHNR and FQNEAQ (reference sequence). V trimming: 8 bases; J trimming: 3 bases; junction bases outside the gene matches: 7. This CDR3 region has 15 residues. The CDR3 region has the DNA TGTGCCAGCGGAAGGGACAGGGCAGCTAATGAAAAACTGTTTTTT. As protein: CASGRDRAANEKLFF.

The chain employs TRBV6-4 and TRBJ2-3; TRBD2 aligns across 10 bases. V lost 6 bases to trimming and J lost 2 bases; unmatched junction nucleotides: 2. CDR1 and CDR2 (germline): MRHNA, SNTAGT. This CDR3 spans 14 amino acids. CDR3 nucleotides: TGTGCCAGCAGCGGGACTAGCGACACAGATACGCAGTATTTT. Translated, it gives CASSGTSDTDTQYF.

There are a few counts of this clone. The J gene is TRBJ2-2, the V gene TRBV5-1; TRBD1 might be the D (6 bases). V lost 4 bases and J 0 bases, leaving 10 bases between the germline ends. The CDR3 has 15 amino acids. The germline V gene encodes CDR1 SGHRS and CDR2 YFSETQ. CDR3 amino acids: CASSPKGANTGELFF. The CDR3 DNA follows: TGCGCCAGCAGCCCGAAGGGGGCGAACACCGGGGAGCTGTTTTTT.

The V gene is TRBV10-2, the J gene TRBJ1-1, with unresolved D. The CDR3 spans 15 residues. V was pared by 0 bases and J by 1 base, with 9 bases between. Germline CDR1 reads WSHSY; CDR2 reads SAAADI. The CDR3 reads CASSESTRQNTEAFF. CDR3 DNA sequence: TGCGCCAGCAGTGAGTCTACCAGACAGAACACTGAAGCTTTCTTT.